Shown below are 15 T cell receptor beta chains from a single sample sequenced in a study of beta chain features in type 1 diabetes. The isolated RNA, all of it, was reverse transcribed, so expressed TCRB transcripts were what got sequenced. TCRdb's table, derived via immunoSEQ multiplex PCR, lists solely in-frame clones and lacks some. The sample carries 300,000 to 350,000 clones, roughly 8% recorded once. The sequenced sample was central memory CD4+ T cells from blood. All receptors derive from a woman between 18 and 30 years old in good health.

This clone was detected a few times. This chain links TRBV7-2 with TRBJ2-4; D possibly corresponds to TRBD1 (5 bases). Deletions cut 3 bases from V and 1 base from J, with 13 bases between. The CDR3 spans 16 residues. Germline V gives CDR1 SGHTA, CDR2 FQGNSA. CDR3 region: CASSFILQGAKNIQYF. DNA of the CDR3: TGTGCCAGCAGCTTTATCCTCCAGGGCGCCAAAAACATTCAGTACTTC. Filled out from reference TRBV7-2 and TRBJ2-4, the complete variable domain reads GAGVSQSPSNKVTEKGKDVELRCDPISGHTALYWYRQSLGQGLEFLIYFQGNSAPDKSGLPSDRFSAERTGGSVSTLTIQRTQQEDSAVYLCASSFILQGAKNIQYFGAGTRLSVL.

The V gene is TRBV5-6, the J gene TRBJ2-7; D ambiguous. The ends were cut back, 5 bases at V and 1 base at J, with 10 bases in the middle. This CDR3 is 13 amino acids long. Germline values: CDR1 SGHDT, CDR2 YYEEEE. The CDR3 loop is CASRQRISYEQYF. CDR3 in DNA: TGTGCCAGCAGGCAACGAATTTCCTACGAGCAGTACTTC.

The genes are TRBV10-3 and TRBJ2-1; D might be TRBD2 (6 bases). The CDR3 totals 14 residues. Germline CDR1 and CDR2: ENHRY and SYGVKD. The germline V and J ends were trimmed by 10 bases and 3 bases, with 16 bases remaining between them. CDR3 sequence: CATLADVNYNEQFF. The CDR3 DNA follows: TGTGCCACGTTAGCGGATGTGAACTACAATGAGCAGTTCTTC.

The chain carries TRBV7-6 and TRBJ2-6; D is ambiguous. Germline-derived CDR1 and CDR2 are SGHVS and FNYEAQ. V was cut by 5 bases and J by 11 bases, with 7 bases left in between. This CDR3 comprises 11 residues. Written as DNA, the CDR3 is TGTGCCAGCAGCCCAGCCGACGTCCTGACTTTC. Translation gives CASSPADVLTF.

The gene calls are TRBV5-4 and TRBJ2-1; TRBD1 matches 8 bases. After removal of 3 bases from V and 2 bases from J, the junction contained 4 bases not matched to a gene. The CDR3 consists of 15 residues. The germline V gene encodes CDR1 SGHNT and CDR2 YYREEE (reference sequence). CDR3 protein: CASSSGQVTYNEQFF. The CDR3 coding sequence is TGTGCCAGCAGCTCGGGACAGGTTACCTACAATGAGCAGTTCTTC. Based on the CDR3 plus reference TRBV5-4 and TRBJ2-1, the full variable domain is ETGVTQSPTHLIKTRGQQVTLRCSSQSGHNTVSWYQQALGQGPQFIFQYYREEENGRGNFPPRFSGLQFPNYSSELNVNALELDDSALYLCASSSGQVTYNEQFFGPGTRLTVL.

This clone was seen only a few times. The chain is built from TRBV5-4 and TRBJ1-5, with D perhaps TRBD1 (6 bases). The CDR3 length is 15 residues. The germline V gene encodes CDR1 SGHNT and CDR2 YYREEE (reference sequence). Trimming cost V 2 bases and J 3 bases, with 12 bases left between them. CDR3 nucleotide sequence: TGTGCCAGCAGCTTCTGGGGGCACGACAATCAGCCCCAGCATTTT. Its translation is CASSFWGHDNQPQHF. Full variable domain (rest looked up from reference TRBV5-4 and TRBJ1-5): ETGVTQSPTHLIKTRGQQVTLRCSSQSGHNTVSWYQQALGQGPQFIFQYYREEENGRGNFPPRFSGLQFPNYSSELNVNALELDDSALYLCASSFWGHDNQPQHFGDGTRLSIL.

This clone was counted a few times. The CDR3 DNA follows: TGTGCCAGCAGCCCAAGTACTGTGAAGTCCCAGACCCAGTACTTC. Protein: CASSPSTVKSQTQYF. The chain joins TRBV7-9 to TRBJ2-5; no firm D call. The CDR3 runs 15 residues. Germline assignment: CDR1 SEHNR and CDR2 FQNEAQ (reference sequence). The V end lost 5 bases, the J end lost 6 bases, and 19 bases lay between the germline ends.

The CDR3 protein is CASSLNLGQGGQLFF. CDR3 DNA sequence: TGTGCCAGCAGCTTAAATTTGGGACAGGGTGGGCAACTGTTTTTT. The gene calls are TRBV5-5 and TRBJ1-4; TRBD1 aligns across 9 bases. After removal of 2 bases from V and 12 bases from J, the junction contained 11 bases not matched to a gene. CDR1 and CDR2 (germline): SGHKS, YYEKEE (reference sequence). CDR3 size: 15 residues.

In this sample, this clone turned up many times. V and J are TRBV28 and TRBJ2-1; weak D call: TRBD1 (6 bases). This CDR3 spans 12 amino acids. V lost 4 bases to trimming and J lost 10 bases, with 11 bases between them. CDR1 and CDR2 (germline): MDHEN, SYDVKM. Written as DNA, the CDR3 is TGTGCCAGCAGTTCATCCGGGACAGAGCAGTTCTTC. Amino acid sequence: CASSSSGTEQFF.

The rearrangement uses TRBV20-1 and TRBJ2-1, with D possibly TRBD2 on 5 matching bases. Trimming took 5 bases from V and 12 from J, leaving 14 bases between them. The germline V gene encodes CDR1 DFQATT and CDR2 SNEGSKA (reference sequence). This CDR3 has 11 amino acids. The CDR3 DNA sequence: TGCAGTGCTCGTAAAGCGGACGGGCAGTTCTTC. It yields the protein CSARKADGQFF.

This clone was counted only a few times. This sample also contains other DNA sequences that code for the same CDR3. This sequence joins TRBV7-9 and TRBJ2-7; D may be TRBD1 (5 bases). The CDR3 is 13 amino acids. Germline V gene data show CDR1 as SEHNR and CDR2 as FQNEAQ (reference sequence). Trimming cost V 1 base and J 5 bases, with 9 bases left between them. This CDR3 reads CASSLGQGNEQYF. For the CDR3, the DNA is TGTGCCAGCAGCTTAGGGCAGGGCAACGAGCAGTACTTC.

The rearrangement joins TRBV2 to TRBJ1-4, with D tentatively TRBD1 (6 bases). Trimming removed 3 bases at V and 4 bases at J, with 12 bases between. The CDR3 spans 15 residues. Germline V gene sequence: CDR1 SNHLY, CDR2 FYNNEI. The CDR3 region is CASSEDSTYNEKLFF. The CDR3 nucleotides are TGTGCCAGCAGTGAGGACAGTACTTATAATGAAAAACTGTTTTTT.

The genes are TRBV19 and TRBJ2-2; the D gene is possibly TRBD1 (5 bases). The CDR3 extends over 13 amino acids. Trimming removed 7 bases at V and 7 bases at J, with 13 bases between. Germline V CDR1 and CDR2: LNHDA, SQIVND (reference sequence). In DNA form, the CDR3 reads TGTGCCAGTACCAAACAGGACGGCGGGGAGCTGTTTTTT. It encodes CASTKQDGGELFF.

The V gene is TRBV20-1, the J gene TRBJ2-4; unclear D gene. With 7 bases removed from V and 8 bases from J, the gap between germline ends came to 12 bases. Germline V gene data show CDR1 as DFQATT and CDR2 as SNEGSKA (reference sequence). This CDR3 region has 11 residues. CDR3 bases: TGCAGTGTGGGGTTTGGTTACATTCAGTACTTC. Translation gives CSVGFGYIQYF.

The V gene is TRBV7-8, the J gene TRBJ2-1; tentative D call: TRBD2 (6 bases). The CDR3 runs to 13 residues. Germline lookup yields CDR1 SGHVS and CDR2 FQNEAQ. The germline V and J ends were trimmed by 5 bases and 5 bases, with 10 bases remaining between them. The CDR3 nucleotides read TGTGCCAGCAGCCGGGGACTGAACAATGAGCAGTTCTTC. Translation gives CASSRGLNNEQFF.